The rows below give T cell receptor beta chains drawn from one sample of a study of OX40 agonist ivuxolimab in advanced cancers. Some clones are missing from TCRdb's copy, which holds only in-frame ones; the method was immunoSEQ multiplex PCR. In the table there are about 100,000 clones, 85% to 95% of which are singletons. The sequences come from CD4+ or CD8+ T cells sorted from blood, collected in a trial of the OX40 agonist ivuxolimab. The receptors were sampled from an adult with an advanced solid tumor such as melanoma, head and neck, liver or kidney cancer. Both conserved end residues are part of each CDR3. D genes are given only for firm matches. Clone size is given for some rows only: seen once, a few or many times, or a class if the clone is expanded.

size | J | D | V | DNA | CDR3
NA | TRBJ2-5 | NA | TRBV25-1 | TGTGCCAGCAGTGTCAGGGTGGGAGAGACCCAGTACTTC | CASSVRVGETQYF
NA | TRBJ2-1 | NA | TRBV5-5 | TGTGCCAGCAGCTTGGTCAGTAACAATGAGCAGTTCTTC | CASSLVSNNEQFF
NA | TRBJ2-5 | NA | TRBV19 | TGTGCCAGTAGTATCCGAGGTTTCCAAGAGACCCAGTACTTC | CASSIRGFQETQYF
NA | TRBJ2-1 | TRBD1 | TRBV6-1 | TGTGCCAGCAGCGAAGCAGGGGGAACCTTGAATGAGCAGTTCTTC | CASSEAGGTLNEQFF
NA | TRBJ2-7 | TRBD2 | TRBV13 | TGTGCCAGCAGACTTCTAGCGGGAACCTACGAGCAGTACTTC | CASRLLAGTYEQYF
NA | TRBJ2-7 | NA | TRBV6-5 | TGTGCCACCCAGGACGTGTTATCCTACGAGCAGTACTTC | CATQDVLSYEQYF
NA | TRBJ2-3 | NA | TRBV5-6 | TGTGCCAGCAGCTTGGGCTGGTCGATTCCGGATACGCAGTATTTT | CASSLGWSIPDTQYF
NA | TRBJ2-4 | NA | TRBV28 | TGTGCCAGCAGGGGATGGAACATTCAGTACTTC | CASRGWNIQYF
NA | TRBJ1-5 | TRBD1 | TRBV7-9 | TGTGCCAGCAGCGCTGGACAGGCCTTCAATCAGCCCCAGCATTTT | CASSAGQAFNQPQHF
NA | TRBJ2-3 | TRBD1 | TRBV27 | TGTGCCAGCAGCGGCCGGGGACAGCTTCTTACTAGCACAGATACGCAGTATTTT | CASSGRGQLLTSTDTQYF
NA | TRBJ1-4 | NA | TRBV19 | TGTGCCAGTAGCCCGACGGTTACTAATGAAAAACTGTTTTTT | CASSPTVTNEKLFF
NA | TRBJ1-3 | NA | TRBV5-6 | TGTGCCAGCAGCTTTAGACAGCCCTCTGGAAACACCATATATTTT | CASSFRQPSGNTIYF
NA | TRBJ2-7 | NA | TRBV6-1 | TGTGCCAGCTTGAGCAGCTACGAGCAGTACTTC | CASLSSYEQYF
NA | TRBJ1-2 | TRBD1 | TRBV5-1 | TGCGCCAGCAGCTTCTCCGGGACAGGCAATAACTATGGCTACACCTTC | CASSFSGTGNNYGYTF
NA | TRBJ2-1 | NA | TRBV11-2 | TGTGCCAGCAGCTTACGAGCGGGGACAAACAATGAGCAGTTCTTC | CASSLRAGTNNEQFF
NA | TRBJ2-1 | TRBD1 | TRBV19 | TGTGCCAGTAGTAGTCGAGGGACAGGGGGCCGCAATGAGCAGTTCTTC | CASSSRGTGGRNEQFF
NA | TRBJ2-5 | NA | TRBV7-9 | TGTGCCAGCAGCTTAAATTCGGGGAGGGAGACCCAGTACTTC | CASSLNSGRETQYF
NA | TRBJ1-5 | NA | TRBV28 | TGTGCCAGCAGTCCGACCCGAGGGGACGGCAATCAGCCCCAGCATTTT | CASSPTRGDGNQPQHF
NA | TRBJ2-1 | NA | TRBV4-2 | TGTGCCAGCAGCCAATCAGGAAGCTCCTACAATGAGCAGTTCTTC | CASSQSGSSYNEQFF
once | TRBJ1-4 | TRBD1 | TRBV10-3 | TGTGCCATCAGTGAGTCGGGACAGTACTATGAAAAACTGTTTTTT | CAISESGQYYEKLFF
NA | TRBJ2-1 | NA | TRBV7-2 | TGTGCCAGCAGCCCCGACTTAGAGGAGTTCTTC | CASSPDLEEFF
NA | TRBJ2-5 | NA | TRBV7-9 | TGTGCCAGCAGCTTAGCAGGCCCACCACGAGAGACCCAGTACTTC | CASSLAGPPRETQYF
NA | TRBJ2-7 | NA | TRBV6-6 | TGTGCCAGCAAGGGCGCGCACGAGCAGTACTTC | CASKGAHEQYF
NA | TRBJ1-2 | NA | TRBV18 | TGTGCCAGCTCACCAGGCGTCGCAAGCGCTTGGTACACCTTC | CASSPGVASAWYTF
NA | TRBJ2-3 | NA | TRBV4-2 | TGTGCCAGCAGCCAAGATTGGATTACCAGGCAGTATTTT | CASSQDWITRQYF
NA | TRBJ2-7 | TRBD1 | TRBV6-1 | TGTGCCAGCAGACAAAACAGGGGGCAGTACTTC | CASRQNRGQYF
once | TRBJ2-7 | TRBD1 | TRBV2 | TGTGCCAGCAGAAAGGAGACAGGGGTCCCCGAGCAGTACTTC | CASRKETGVPEQYF
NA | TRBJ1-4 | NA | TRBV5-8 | TGTGCCAGCAGCTTGGCCGGGACAAGTCGGGGGGGAAAACTGTTTTTT | CASSLAGTSRGGKLFF
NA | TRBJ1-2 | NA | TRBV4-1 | TGCGCCAGCAGCCATGATGGGTCAGCCGGGACACGCTATGGCTACACCTTC | CASSHDGSAGTRYGYTF
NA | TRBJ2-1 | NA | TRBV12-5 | TGTGCTAGTGGTTTGGGAACGACTAGTGAGCAGTTCTTC | CASGLGTTSEQFF
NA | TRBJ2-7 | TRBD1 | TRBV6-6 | TGTGCCAGCAGTTACGCGACAGGGGCCTACGAGCAGTACTTC | CASSYATGAYEQYF
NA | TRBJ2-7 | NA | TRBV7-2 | TGTGCCAGCAGCGTCCTCAGCGCAGGTTCCGAGCAGTACTTC | CASSVLSAGSEQYF
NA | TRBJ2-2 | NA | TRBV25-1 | TGTGCCAGCACCCGACAGCAGATCCCCGGGGAGCTGTTTTTT | CASTRQQIPGELFF
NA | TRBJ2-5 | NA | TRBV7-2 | TGTGCCAGCAGCTTCGAGTTGGGACGTGGGGGTGAGACCCAGTACTTC | CASSFELGRGGETQYF
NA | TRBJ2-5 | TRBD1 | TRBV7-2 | TGTGCCAGCAGCTTAGGACAGGGGGGACTTCAAGAGACCCAGTACTTC | CASSLGQGGLQETQYF
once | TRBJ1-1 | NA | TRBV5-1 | TGCGCCAGCAGCCGCGACGTAGCGAACACTGAAGCTTTCTTT | CASSRDVANTEAFF
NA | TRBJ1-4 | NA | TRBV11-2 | TGTGCCAGCAGCTTAGTTCATATCGGTGAAAAACTGTTTTTT | CASSLVHIGEKLFF
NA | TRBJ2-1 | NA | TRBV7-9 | TGTGCCAGCAGCTTTTACATTCAGGGGTACTACAATGAGCAGTTCTTC | CASSFYIQGYYNEQFF
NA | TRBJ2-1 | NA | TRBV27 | TGTGCCAGCAGTCCCCTGAGGAGGAGCGGACCTGAGCAGTTCTTC | CASSPLRRSGPEQFF
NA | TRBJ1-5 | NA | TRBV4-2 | TGTGCCAGCAGCCAAGGGCCGGGGAGCAATCAGCCCCAGCATTTT | CASSQGPGSNQPQHF
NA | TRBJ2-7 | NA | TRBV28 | TGTGCCAGCAGTTTAGGAGGGAGACCCTACGAGCAGTACTTC | CASSLGGRPYEQYF
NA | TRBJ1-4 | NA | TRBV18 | TGTGCCAGCTCACCTGGGGCAGTCCCTCTTAACAATGAAAAACTGTTTTTT | CASSPGAVPLNNEKLFF
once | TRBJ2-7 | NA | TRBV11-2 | TGTGCCAGCAGCACCCTGGACGAGCAGTACTTC | CASSTLDEQYF
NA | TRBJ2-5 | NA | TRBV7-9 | TGTGCCAGCAGCTTAGGGGGCCATTTACAAGAGACCCAGTACTTC | CASSLGGHLQETQYF
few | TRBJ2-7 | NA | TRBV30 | TGTGCCTGGAGTTCGGGGAGAAACGAGCAGTACTTC | CAWSSGRNEQYF
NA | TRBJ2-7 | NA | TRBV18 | TGTGCCAGCTCCGGGTTAAACGAGCAGTACTTC | CASSGLNEQYF
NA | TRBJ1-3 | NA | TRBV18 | TGTGCCAGCTCACCAGGGATGGGCGACACCATATATTTT | CASSPGMGDTIYF
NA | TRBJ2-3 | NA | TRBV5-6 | TGTGCCAGCAGCGTTTACAGGGTCACAGATACGCAGTATTTT | CASSVYRVTDTQYF
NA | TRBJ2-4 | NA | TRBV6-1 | TGTGCCAGCAGCGCTAGGCTAGCCACCATTCAGTACTTC | CASSARLATIQYF
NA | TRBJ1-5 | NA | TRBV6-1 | TGTGCCAGCAGTGAAGTACAGGGCAATCAGCCCCAGCATTTT | CASSEVQGNQPQHF
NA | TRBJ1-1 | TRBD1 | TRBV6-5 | TGTGCCAGCAGTTCCTCCCGGACAGGTACTGAAGCTTTCTTT | CASSSSRTGTEAFF